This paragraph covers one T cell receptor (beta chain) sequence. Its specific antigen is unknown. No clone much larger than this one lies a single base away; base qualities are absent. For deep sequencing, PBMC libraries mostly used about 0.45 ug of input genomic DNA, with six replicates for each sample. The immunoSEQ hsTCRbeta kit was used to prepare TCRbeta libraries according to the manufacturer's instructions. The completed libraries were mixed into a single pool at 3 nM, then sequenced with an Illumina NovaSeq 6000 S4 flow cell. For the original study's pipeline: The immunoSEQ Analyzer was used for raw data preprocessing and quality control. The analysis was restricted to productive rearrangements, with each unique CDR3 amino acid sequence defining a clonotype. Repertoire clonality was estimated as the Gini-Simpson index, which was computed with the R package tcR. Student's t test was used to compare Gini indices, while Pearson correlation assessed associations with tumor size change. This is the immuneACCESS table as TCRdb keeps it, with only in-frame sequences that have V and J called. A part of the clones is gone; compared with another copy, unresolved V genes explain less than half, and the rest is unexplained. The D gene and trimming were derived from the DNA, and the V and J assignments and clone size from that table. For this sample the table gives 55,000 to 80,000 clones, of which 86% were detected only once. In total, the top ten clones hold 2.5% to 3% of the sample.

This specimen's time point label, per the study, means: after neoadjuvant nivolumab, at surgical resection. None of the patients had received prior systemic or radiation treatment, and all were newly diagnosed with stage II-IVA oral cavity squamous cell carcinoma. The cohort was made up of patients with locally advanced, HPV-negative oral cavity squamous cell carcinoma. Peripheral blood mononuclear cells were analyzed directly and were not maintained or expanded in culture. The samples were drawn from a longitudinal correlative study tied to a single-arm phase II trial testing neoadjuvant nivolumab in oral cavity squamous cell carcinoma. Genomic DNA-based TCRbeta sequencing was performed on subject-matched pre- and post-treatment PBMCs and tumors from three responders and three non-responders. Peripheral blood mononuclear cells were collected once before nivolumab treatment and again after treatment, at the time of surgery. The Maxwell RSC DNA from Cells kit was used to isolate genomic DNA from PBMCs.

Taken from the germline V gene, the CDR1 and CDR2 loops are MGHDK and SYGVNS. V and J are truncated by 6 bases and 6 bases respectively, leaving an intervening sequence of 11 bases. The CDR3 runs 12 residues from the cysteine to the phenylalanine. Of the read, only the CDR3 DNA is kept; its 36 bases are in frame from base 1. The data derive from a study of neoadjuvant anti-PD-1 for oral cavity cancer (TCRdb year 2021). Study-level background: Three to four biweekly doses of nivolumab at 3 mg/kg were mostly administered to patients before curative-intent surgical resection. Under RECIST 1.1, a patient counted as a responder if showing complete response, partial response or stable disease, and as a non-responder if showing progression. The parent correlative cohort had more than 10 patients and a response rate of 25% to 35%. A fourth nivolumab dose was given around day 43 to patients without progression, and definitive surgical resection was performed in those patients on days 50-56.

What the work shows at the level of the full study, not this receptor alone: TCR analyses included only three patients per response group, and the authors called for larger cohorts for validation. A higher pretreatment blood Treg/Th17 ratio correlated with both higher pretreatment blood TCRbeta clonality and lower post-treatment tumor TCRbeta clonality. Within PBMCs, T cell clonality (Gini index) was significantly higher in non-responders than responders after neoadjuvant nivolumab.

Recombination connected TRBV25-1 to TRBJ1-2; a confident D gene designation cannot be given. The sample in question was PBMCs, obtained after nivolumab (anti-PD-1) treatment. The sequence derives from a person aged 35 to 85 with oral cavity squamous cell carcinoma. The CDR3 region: CASSDTFDGYTF. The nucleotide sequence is TGTGCCAGCAGCGACACCTTTGATGGCTACACCTTC.